These 32 T cell receptor beta chains were sequenced from one sample in a study of blood T cell repertoires in COVID-19. This table comes from immunoSEQ multiplex PCR, and its TCRdb copy is limited to in-frame clones, with some not included. The repertoire has around 170,000 clones, 85% to 90% of them found once; the top ten carry more than 3%. The sequencing sample was made of peripheral blood. The source is a woman between 65 and 79 years old with acute or convalescent COVID-19.

The J gene is TRBJ2-5, the V gene TRBV7-9, with TRBD1 identical over 7 bases. Per the germline V gene, CDR1 is SEHNR and CDR2 is FQNEAQ (reference sequence). Trimming took 3 bases from V and 3 from J; bases not matched to a gene: 4. This CDR3 spans 14 amino acids. CDR3 nucleotides: TGTGCCAGCAGCTTCGGGACAGCAGAAGAGACCCAGTACTTC. Its translation: CASSFGTAEETQYF.

The chain links TRBV7-2 to TRBJ1-1; TRBD1 agrees at 7 bases. Germline values: CDR1 SGHTA, CDR2 FQGNSA. The CDR3 has 15 residues. The V and J ends lost 3 bases and 4 bases, in that order; junction bases with no gene match: 8. The CDR3: CASSFRGQGPTEAFF. In nucleotides, the CDR3 is TGTGCCAGCAGCTTTAGGGGGCAGGGGCCCACTGAAGCTTTCTTT.

V is TRBV18 and J is TRBJ1-1, with D perhaps TRBD1 (6 bases). The germline CDR1 and CDR2 sequences are KGHSH and LQKENI. V lost 3 bases and J 8 bases, leaving 13 bases between the germline ends. The CDR3 is 13 amino acids. As DNA, the CDR3 is TGTGCCAGCTCACCGGGAGGGGGGGCAGAAGCTTTCTTT. Translated: CASSPGGGAEAFF.

The chain has TRBV5-1 and TRBJ1-1, with D perhaps matching TRBD1 (6 bases). V was clipped by 3 bases and J by 2 bases, with 11 bases between them. In germline, CDR1 is SGHRS, CDR2 YFSETQ. This CDR3 region has 14 residues. DNA for the CDR3: TGCGCCAGCAGCTCACAGGGAAGTAACACTGAAGCTTTCTTT. This encodes CASSSQGSNTEAFF.

The chain carries TRBV7-2 and TRBJ2-2; TRBD1 might be the D (6 bases). The CDR3 is 14 amino acids. Germline V gene sequence: CDR1 SGHTA, CDR2 FQGNSA. Between the trimmed V and J ends, which lost 4 bases and 1 base, there was a span of 7 bases. The CDR3 sequence is CASSSQGNTGELFF. CDR3 sequence (DNA): TGTGCCAGCAGCTCACAGGGGAACACCGGGGAGCTGTTTTTT.

This rearrangement joins TRBV10-2 to TRBJ2-7, with 9 bases that match TRBD1. The ends lost 3 bases at V and 8 bases at J; junction bases unmatched: 8. The CDR3 extends over 14 amino acids. CDR1 and CDR2 from the germline V gene are WSHSY and SAAADI. The CDR3 DNA reads TGCGCCAGCAGTGACCCGGGACAGGGAGCGCAGCAGTACTTC. Protein product: CASSDPGQGAQQYF.

This chain links TRBV6-5 with TRBJ1-6; the match to TRBD1 covers 8 bases. The CDR3 has 16 residues. Germline lookup yields CDR1 MNHEY and CDR2 SVGAGI. V dropped 4 bases and J dropped 10; count of bases not matched to a gene: 12. This CDR3 reads CASSSLGGRGHSPLHF. The CDR3 region has the DNA TGTGCCAGCAGTTCCCTCGGTGGCAGGGGGCACTCACCCCTCCACTTT.

This clone was found once. The chain employs TRBV7-9 and TRBJ2-1, with TRBD1 as a possible D gene (5 bases). Germline V lookup: CDR1 SEHNR, CDR2 FQNEAQ (reference sequence). Trimming cost V 6 bases and J 8 bases, with 8 bases left between them. The CDR3 covers 11 residues. The chain's CDR3 is CASRQGDEQFF. The CDR3 DNA reads TGTGCCAGCAGGCAGGGTGATGAGCAGTTCTTC.

The V and J genes are TRBV7-2 and TRBJ2-1; D gene ambiguous. Trimming took 6 bases from V and 0 from J, leaving 12 bases between them. CDR3 length: 15 residues. The germline V gene has CDR1 SGHTA and CDR2 FQGNSA. CDR3 nucleotides: TGTGCCAGCAGGCCTACAGCCAGCTCCTACAATGAGCAGTTCTTC. Translating it yields CASRPTASSYNEQFF.

The chain has TRBV23-1 and TRBJ2-3; the D is unclear. TRBV23-1 is an open reading frame, and its role is uncertain. The V end was cut by 8 bases, the J end by 1 base, with 10 bases between. The CDR3 runs to 13 residues. DNA of the CDR3: TGCGCCAGCTCCGCGTTGGGCACAGATACGCAGTATTTT. The encoded protein is CASSALGTDTQYF.

The V call is TRBV15, the J call TRBJ2-7; D unresolved. The V and J ends lost 0 bases and 2 bases respectively, with 5 bases between them. From germline, CDR1 is LNHNV and CDR2 YYDKDF (reference sequence). This CDR3 has 13 amino acids. This chain's CDR3 is CATSRDPAYEQYF. Here the CDR3 DNA reads TGTGCCACCAGCAGAGATCCGGCCTACGAGCAGTACTTC.

The rearrangement uses TRBV6-2 or TRBV6-3 and TRBJ1-5; D gene ambiguous. Germline-derived CDR1 and CDR2 are MNHEY and SVGEGT. Trimming shortened V by 6 bases and J by 0 bases, and 21 bases separated the two germline ends. The CDR3 totals 18 residues. This CDR3 reads CASSFHLDRGISNQPQHF. CDR3 DNA: TGTGCCAGCAGCTTTCACCTTGACCGAGGGATTAGCAATCAGCCCCAGCATTTT.

This rearrangement joins TRBV27 to TRBJ2-7; 7 positions agree with TRBD2. This CDR3 is built from 12 residues. J was trimmed by 3 bases and V by 8 bases; bases with no gene match: 4. Germline loops: CDR1 MNHEY, CDR2 SMNVEV (reference sequence). CDR3 loop: CASVSGLYEQYF. The DNA of the CDR3 is TGTGCCAGCGTTAGCGGGCTCTACGAGCAGTACTTC.

The chain links TRBV4-1 to TRBJ1-2; TRBD1 aligns across 12 bases. The CDR3 totals 18 residues. The germline V gene has CDR1 MGHRA and CDR2 YSYEKL. V shed 4 bases and J 1 base; nucleotides not matched to a gene: 10. CDR3 amino acids: CASSPTPGQGAVNYGYTF. CDR3 nucleotide sequence: TGCGCCAGCAGCCCAACACCGGGACAGGGGGCCGTTAACTATGGCTACACCTTC.

The CDR3 nucleotides are TGTGCCAGCAGTAGACGGACAGAGCAGTTCTTC. Its protein is CASSRRTEQFF. The rearrangement joins TRBV12-3 or TRBV12-4 to TRBJ2-1, with D tentatively TRBD1 (5 bases). With 5 bases removed from V and 10 bases from J, the gap between germline ends came to 9 bases. CDR3 length: 11 amino acids.

The chain employs TRBV29-1 and TRBJ2-1; D is uncertain. Germline V gene lookup returns CDR1 SQVTM and CDR2 ANQGSEA. The CDR3 contains 11 residues. V dropped 6 bases and J dropped 4 bases, with 7 bases sitting between them. CDR3 in amino acids: CSVTKYNEQFF. CDR3 in DNA: TGCAGCGTGACAAAGTACAATGAGCAGTTCTTC.

The CDR3 is CASSAGDRLNTEAFF. DNA of the CDR3: TGTGCCAGCAGCGCGGGGGACAGATTGAACACTGAAGCTTTCTTT. The genes are TRBV9 and TRBJ1-1, with 7 nucleotides matching TRBD1. With 3 bases clipped from V and 0 bases from J, the junction kept 5 bases outside the gene matches. This CDR3 has 15 residues. In germline, CDR1 is SGDLS, CDR2 YYNGEE.

The chain employs TRBV7-2 and TRBJ1-2, with 7 positions matching TRBD1. Per germline, CDR1 SGHTA and CDR2 FQGNSA. V shed 5 bases and J 5 bases; nucleotides not matched to a gene: 5. The CDR3 has 13 residues. CDR3 nucleotides: TGTGCCAGCAGCCCGGGACAGTTGTATGGCTACACCTTC. This codes for CASSPGQLYGYTF.

The chain links TRBV5-1 to TRBJ1-1; D might be TRBD1 (6 bases). Germline V CDR1 and CDR2: SGHRS, YFSETQ. V was pared by 1 base and J by 4 bases, with 17 bases between. The CDR3 covers 16 residues. The CDR3 loop is CASSLPSTGQTTEAFF. In DNA, the CDR3 is TGCGCCAGCAGCTTGCCTTCAACCGGACAGACCACTGAAGCTTTCTTT.

The rearrangement uses TRBV3-1 (or the pseudogene TRBV3-2) and TRBJ1-1; TRBD1 is a possible D gene (5 bases). The CDR3 consists of 16 residues. Germline CDR1 reads LGHDT; CDR2 reads YNNKEL (reference sequence). Trimming removed 0 bases at V and 1 base at J, with 12 bases between. The CDR3 loop reads CASSQEGGAANTEAFF. The CDR3 coding sequence is TGTGCCAGCAGCCAAGAGGGTGGGGCGGCGAACACTGAAGCTTTCTTT.

DNA for the CDR3: TGTGCCAGCACGACTGCAGATACGCAGTATTTT. It translates to CASTTADTQYF. The chain is built from TRBV18 and TRBJ2-3; D is unresolved. CDR1 and CDR2 from the germline V gene are KGHSH and LQKENI. CDR3 length: 11 amino acids. V was pared by 8 bases and J by 4 bases, with 7 bases between.

This chain connects TRBV9 to TRBJ1-2; 10 bases fit TRBD1. The CDR3 has 14 amino acids. Germline trimming cut 0 bases from V and 12 bases from J; bases unmatched to any gene: 8. CDR1 is SGDLS, CDR2 YYNGEE, per germline. CDR3 sequence (DNA): TGTGCCAGCAGCGTAGCCCCGGGACAGGGGTCGAACACCTTC. It encodes CASSVAPGQGSNTF. The complete variable domain, with remaining parts taken from reference TRBV9 and TRBJ1-2, reads DSGVTQTPKHLITATGQRVTLRCSPRSGDLSVYWYQQSLDQGLQFLIQYYNGEERAKGNILERFSAQQFPDLHSELNLSSLELGDSALYFCASSVAPGQGSNTFGSGTRLTVV.

Remarks on this clone: Sequence at one end of the junction differs from germline and may be a read error. V gene TRBV29-1 combines with J gene TRBJ2-3; a weak D match, TRBD1 (5 bases). Germline CDR1 is SQVTM and CDR2 is ANQGSEA. This CDR3 is 12 amino acids long. CDR3 amino acids: CSVEKRGGYLLF. The CDR3, as DNA: TGCAGCGTTGAGAAAAGGGGCGGTTACCTCCTTTTT.

The rearrangement joins TRBV7-3 to TRBJ2-7; 7 nucleotides align to TRBD1. CDR3 length: 16 residues. V gave up 3 bases and J gave up 4 bases; unmatched junction bases: 12. The germline CDR1 and CDR2 sequences are SGHTA and FQGTGA. In DNA, the CDR3 is TGTGCCAGCAGCTTGGGTCCCGGGACAGAGATTTACGAGCAGTACTTC. Translated, it gives CASSLGPGTEIYEQYF.

In its sample, this clone was seen a few times. CDR3 region: CAIAPTSGRTHYEQYF. CDR3 coding DNA: TGTGCCATCGCCCCAACTAGCGGGAGGACCCACTACGAGCAGTACTTC. The gene calls are TRBV10-3 and TRBJ2-7; 12 nucleotides align to TRBD2. After removal of 8 bases from V and 3 bases from J, the junction contained 11 bases not matched to a gene. This CDR3 spans 16 amino acids. CDR1 and CDR2 (germline): ENHRY, SYGVKD.

The chain combines TRBV6-5 with TRBJ2-1, with a weak D call TRBD1 (6 bases). The germline V and J ends were trimmed by 6 bases and 4 bases, with 7 bases remaining between them. Germline V CDR1 and CDR2: MNHEY, SVGAGI. This CDR3 contains 12 residues. The CDR3 region is CASRTGYNEQFF. CDR3 DNA sequence: TGTGCCAGCAGGACAGGATACAATGAGCAGTTCTTC.

The chain recombines TRBV29-1 with TRBJ2-7, with TRBD1 identical over 7 bases. This CDR3 is 12 amino acids long. Germline trimming cut 7 bases from V and 5 bases from J; bases unmatched to any gene: 8. Germline V gives CDR1 SQVTM, CDR2 ANQGSEA. In DNA, the CDR3 is TGCAGCGGTAGTAGACAGGGAGACGAGCAGTACTTC. Its protein is CSGSRQGDEQYF.

This chain's CDR3 is CATSDPPRSYGYTF. The CDR3 DNA reads as TGTGCCACCAGTGATCCCCCGCGTAGCTATGGCTACACCTTC. The chain joins TRBV24-1 to TRBJ1-2; D is ambiguous. Trimming removed 3 bases at V and 4 bases at J, with 11 bases between. CDR1 KGHDR and CDR2 SFDVKD come from the germline V gene. This CDR3 has 14 residues.

The chain combines TRBV7-8 with TRBJ1-5; no firm D call. CDR1 SGHVS and CDR2 FQNEAQ come from the germline V gene. CDR3 length: 15 amino acids. Trimming left V 0 bases short and J 4 bases short, with 10 bases between. CDR3 coding DNA: TGTGCCAGCAGCTTAGCGGGCAGAGAGAATCAGCCCCAGCATTTT. It translates to CASSLAGRENQPQHF. The variable domain in full, completed from reference TRBV7-8 and TRBJ1-5, reads GAGVSQSPRYKVAKRGQDVALRCDPISGHVSLFWYQQALGQGPEFLTYFQNEAQLDKSGLPSDRFFAERPEGSVSTLKIQRTQQEDSAVYLCASSLAGRENQPQHFGDGTRLSIL.

The CDR3 sequence: CASSLGGDSMEYF. CDR3 sequence (DNA): TGCGCCAGCAGCTTGGGCGGGGACTCGATGGAGTACTTC. The chain carries TRBV5-1 and TRBJ2-5; D is perhaps TRBD2 (6 bases). V gave up 0 bases and J gave up 12 bases, with 15 bases separating them. The CDR3 extends over 13 amino acids. In germline, CDR1 is SGHRS, CDR2 YFSETQ.

The genes are TRBV12-3 or TRBV12-4 and TRBJ1-2; a weak D match, TRBD1 (5 bases). The CDR3 loop spans 13 amino acids. V shed 3 bases and J shed 8 bases, with 13 bases lying between them. Written as DNA, the CDR3 is TGTGCCAGCAGTTTTGCGGGGCCGGGGGGCTACACCTTC. Translated: CASSFAGPGGYTF.

The gene calls are TRBV27 and TRBJ1-6; the D gene is possibly TRBD1 (5 bases). The CDR3 loop spans 14 amino acids. V was cut by 3 bases and J by 9 bases, with 12 bases left in between. Germline V CDR1 and CDR2: MNHEY, SMNVEV (reference sequence). For the CDR3, the DNA is TGTGCCAGCAGTTTGGCTGGGACTAGTTCACCCCTCCACTTT. Translation: CASSLAGTSSPLHF.